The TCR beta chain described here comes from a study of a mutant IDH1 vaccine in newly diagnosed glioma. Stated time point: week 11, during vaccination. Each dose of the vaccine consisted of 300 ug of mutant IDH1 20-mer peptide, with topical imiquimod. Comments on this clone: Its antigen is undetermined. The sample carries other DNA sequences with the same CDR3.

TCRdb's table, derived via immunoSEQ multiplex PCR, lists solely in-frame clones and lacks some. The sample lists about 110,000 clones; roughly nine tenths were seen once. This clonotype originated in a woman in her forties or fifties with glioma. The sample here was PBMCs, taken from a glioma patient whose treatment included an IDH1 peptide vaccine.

In DNA form, the CDR3 reads TGTGCCAGCAGCCAAGGGGGCTATGGCTACACCTTC. This translates into CASSQGGYGYTF. V and J are TRBV14 and TRBJ1-2, with D hard to call. The CDR3 sequence is 12 residues long. The V gene lost 1 base and the J gene lost 4 bases, with 4 bases spanning the gap. From germline, CDR1 is SGHDN and CDR2 FVKESK.